The 20 T cell receptor beta chains presented below share a single source sample, sequenced in a study of blood T cell repertoires in COVID-19. Generated by immunoSEQ multiplex PCR, the TCRdb table keeps only in-frame clones and is missing some. The table records 250,000 to 300,000 clones, over 75% of them present only once. The specimen was peripheral blood. The receptors here all came from a woman aged 60 to 75 with acute or convalescent COVID-19.

The V call is TRBV20-1, the J call TRBJ2-1, with D perhaps matching TRBD2 (5 bases). The CDR3 totals 13 residues. Trimming shortened V by 5 bases and J by 6 bases, and 14 bases separated the two germline ends. Germline V gives CDR1 DFQATT, CDR2 SNEGSKA (reference sequence). In nucleotides, the CDR3 is TGCAGTGCTCGTGGTCTAGCCGTCAATGAGCAGTTCTTC. Translated: CSARGLAVNEQFF.

This rearrangement joins TRBV7-8 to TRBJ1-2; maybe TRBD1 (5 bases). There are 17 residues in the CDR3. Germline CDR1 reads SGHVS; CDR2 reads FQNEAQ. V was clipped by 3 bases and J by 8 bases, with 25 bases between them. The CDR3 coding sequence is TGTGCCAGCAGCTTTGACTCGAACGACAGAATTCTGGGCGGCTACACCTTC. Amino acids: CASSFDSNDRILGGYTF.

V usage is TRBV6-2 or TRBV6-3 and J usage is TRBJ2-4; possible D gene TRBD1, 6 bases. The CDR3 is 15 residues long. Trimming removed 4 bases from V and 2 bases from J, with 12 bases in between. Per the germline V gene, CDR1 is MNHEY and CDR2 is SVGEGT. CDR3 coding DNA: TGTGCCAGCAGTTCGTACAGGGAGTCCAAAAACATTCAGTACTTC. It yields the protein CASSSYRESKNIQYF.

The chain employs TRBV11-2 and TRBJ2-3, with 7 bases identical to TRBD1. Trimming took 6 bases from V and 4 from J; bases not matched to a gene: 13. Germline CDR1 reads SGHAT; CDR2 reads FQNNGV. The CDR3 has 16 amino acids. CDR3 DNA: TGTGCCAGCAGTCTAGGGGGCCCCACGGGCCCAGATACGCAGTATTTT. It translates to CASSLGGPTGPDTQYF.

The V call is TRBV7-2, the J call TRBJ2-2; 7 bases agree with TRBD2. With 5 bases clipped from V and 6 bases from J, the junction kept 9 bases outside the gene matches. CDR1 and CDR2 (germline): SGHTA, FQGNSA. The CDR3 is made up of 15 amino acids. The CDR3 is CASSPKRGNAGELFF. CDR3 nucleotide sequence: TGTGCCAGCAGCCCTAAGCGGGGCAATGCCGGGGAGCTGTTTTTT. The full variable domain, rest sourced from reference TRBV7-2 and TRBJ2-2, is GAGVSQSPSNKVTEKGKDVELRCDPISGHTALYWYRQSLGQGLEFLIYFQGNSAPDKSGLPSDRFSAERTGGSVSTLTIQRTQQEDSAVYLCASSPKRGNAGELFFGEGSRLTVL.

A few counts support this clone. The chain employs TRBV5-3 and TRBJ2-2, with 10 bases lining up with TRBD2. TRBV5-3 carries the ORF label, with uncertain function. CDR3 size: 16 residues. J was trimmed by 1 base and V by 4 bases; bases with no gene match: 4. In DNA form, the CDR3 reads TGTGCCAGAAGCATCGGACTAGCGGTGAACACCGGGGAGCTGTTTTTT. Translating it yields CARSIGLAVNTGELFF.

V is TRBV27 and J is TRBJ2-1, with TRBD1 identical over 7 bases. The germline V gene encodes CDR1 MNHEY and CDR2 SMNVEV (reference sequence). Unmatched junction bases numbered 4, after V lost 5 bases and J lost 0 bases. The CDR3 totals 15 residues. The chain's CDR3 is CASSPDRDSYNEQFF. Here the CDR3 DNA reads TGTGCCAGCAGTCCAGACAGGGACTCCTACAATGAGCAGTTCTTC.

This chain links TRBV5-1 with TRBJ2-7, with D perhaps matching TRBD2 (7 bases). This CDR3 has 16 residues. From germline, CDR1 is SGHRS and CDR2 YFSETQ. Trimming took 4 bases from V and 3 from J, leaving 20 bases between them. The CDR3 nucleotides are TGCGCCAGCAGCGGGGGGGCGACTAGGGGACTCTACGAGCAGTACTTC. The encoded protein is CASSGGATRGLYEQYF.

The rearrangement joins TRBV6-2 or TRBV6-3 to TRBJ2-7; 8 positions agree with TRBD2. Unmatched junction bases numbered 12, after V lost 5 bases and J lost 6 bases. CDR1 is MNHEY, CDR2 SVGEGT, per germline. The CDR3 has 15 residues. The CDR3 region has the DNA TGTGCCAGCAGTCTGGTTAAAGCGGGAGTATCCGAGCAGTACTTC. It specifies CASSLVKAGVSEQYF.

This chain uses TRBV29-1 with TRBJ1-1; D call uncertain. The CDR3 has 10 residues. Deletions cut 5 bases from V and 1 base from J, with 2 bases between. CDR1 SQVTM and CDR2 ANQGSEA come from the germline V gene. DNA for the CDR3: TGCAGCGTTCGGAACACTGAAGCTTTCTTT. Encoded protein: CSVRNTEAFF.

This sequence joins TRBV4-2 and TRBJ2-1, with 11 bases matching TRBD2. There are 16 residues in the CDR3. V shed 4 bases, J shed 5 bases, and the junction held 7 bases outside the gene matches. Germline loops: CDR1 LGHNA, CDR2 YNFKEQ. Written as DNA, the CDR3 is TGTGCCAGCAGCCTAGCGGGGGGGCTCTCGAACAATGAGCAGTTCTTC. The encoded protein is CASSLAGGLSNNEQFF.

V gene TRBV7-8 combines with J gene TRBJ2-1; 11 bases line up with TRBD2. CDR3 length: 16 residues. The germline CDR1 and CDR2 sequences are SGHVS and FQNEAQ. V lost 8 bases, J lost 2 bases, and 8 bases stayed unmatched. The CDR3 here is CASSPTSGGPYNEQFF. The CDR3 bases are TGTGCCAGCTCACCCACTAGCGGGGGCCCCTACAATGAGCAGTTCTTC. Together with reference TRBV7-8 and TRBJ2-1, the CDR3 gives the full variable domain: GAGVSQSPRYKVAKRGQDVALRCDPISGHVSLFWYQQALGQGPEFLTYFQNEAQLDKSGLPSDRFFAERPEGSVSTLKIQRTQQEDSAVYLCASSPTSGGPYNEQFFGPGTRLTVL.

The chain links TRBV6-1 to TRBJ1-3; D unresolved. The V end lost 1 base, the J end lost 7 bases, and 11 bases lay between the germline ends. There are 14 residues in the CDR3. Germline V CDR1 and CDR2: MNHNS, SASEGT. CDR3 nucleotide sequence: TGTGCCAGCAGTGAAGACCGAGTCGTGAACACCATATATTTT. It is translated as CASSEDRVVNTIYF.

The chain combines TRBV21-1 with TRBJ2-3; the D call of TRBD2 is as the table states it, not checked on the DNA. TRBV21-1 is recorded as a pseudogene. This CDR3 has 17 residues. The CDR3 DNA follows: TGTGCCAGCAGCAGGCGAAGGAGCGGGGGGTCGACAGATACGCAGTATTTT. The encoded protein is CASSRRRSGGSTDTQYF.

This chain links TRBV6-5 with TRBJ2-5; perhaps TRBD1 as D (6 bases). This CDR3 spans 16 amino acids. V dropped 0 bases and J dropped 5 bases, with 16 bases sitting between them. Germline assignment: CDR1 MNHEY and CDR2 SVGAGI. The CDR3 bases are TGTGCCAGCAGTTACTCTTCGAGGGGGTTCGGGGAGACCCAGTACTTC. The encoded protein is CASSYSSRGFGETQYF.

In DNA, the CDR3 is TGTGCCATCACCGAGATCCCGAACACCGGGGAGCTGTTTTTT. Encoded protein: CAITEIPNTGELFF. The genes are TRBV10-3 and TRBJ2-2; D unresolved. This CDR3 has 14 amino acids. Germline V gene data show CDR1 as ENHRY and CDR2 as SYGVKD. The V end lost 7 bases, the J end lost 0 bases, and 9 bases lay between the germline ends.

V and J are TRBV7-3 and TRBJ1-6, with D tentatively TRBD1 (6 bases). CDR3 length: 14 residues. Germline-derived CDR1 and CDR2 are SGHTA and FQGTGA. The ends were cut back, 5 bases at V and 9 bases at J, with 14 bases in the middle. The chain's CDR3 is CASSVQGGGSPLHF. CDR3 bases: TGTGCCAGCAGCGTCCAGGGAGGGGGTTCACCCCTCCACTTT.

Details on this clone: The same CDR3 is also encoded by other DNA sequences in this sample. The rearrangement joins TRBV19 to TRBJ1-1, with D maybe TRBD1 (5 bases). The CDR3 consists of 12 residues. Deletions cut 2 bases from V and 5 bases from J, with 6 bases between. Germline CDR1 reads LNHDA; CDR2 reads SQIVND (reference sequence). The CDR3 coding sequence is TGTGCCAGTAGTATACGGGGGACTGAAGCTTTCTTT. Translated, it gives CASSIRGTEAFF.

The J gene is TRBJ2-1, the V gene TRBV4-1; 11 nucleotides align to TRBD1. V was clipped by 2 bases and J by 7 bases; unmatched bases: 7. The CDR3 loop spans 16 amino acids. CDR1 is MGHRA and CDR2 is YSYEKL in the germline V gene. The CDR3 reads CASSQLGQGAGNEQFF. Here the CDR3 DNA reads TGCGCCAGCAGCCAACTCGGACAGGGGGCGGGTAATGAGCAGTTCTTC.

The chain links TRBV3-1 (or the pseudogene TRBV3-2) to TRBJ1-2, with TRBD1 as a possible D gene (5 bases). Germline CDR1 and CDR2: LGHDT and YNNKEL (reference sequence). Trimming pared 4 bases from V and 6 bases from J, leaving 18 bases between. This CDR3 comprises 15 residues. CDR3 region: CASSPQGAGHNGYTF. The CDR3, as DNA: TGTGCCAGCAGCCCCCAAGGGGCGGGGCACAATGGCTACACCTTC.